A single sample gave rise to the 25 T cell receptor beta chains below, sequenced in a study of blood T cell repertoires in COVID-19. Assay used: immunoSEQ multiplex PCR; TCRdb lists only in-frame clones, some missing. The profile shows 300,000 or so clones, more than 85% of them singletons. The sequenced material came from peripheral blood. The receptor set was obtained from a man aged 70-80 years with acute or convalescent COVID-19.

The CDR3 reads CAISESGTGVETQYF. The CDR3, as DNA: TGTGCCATCAGTGAGTCGGGTACAGGGGTGGAGACCCAGTACTTC. The chain links TRBV10-3 to TRBJ2-5; TRBD1 aligns across 7 bases. V dropped 0 bases and J dropped 5; count of bases not matched to a gene: 6. The CDR3 sequence is 15 residues long. CDR1 and CDR2 from the germline V gene are ENHRY and SYGVKD.

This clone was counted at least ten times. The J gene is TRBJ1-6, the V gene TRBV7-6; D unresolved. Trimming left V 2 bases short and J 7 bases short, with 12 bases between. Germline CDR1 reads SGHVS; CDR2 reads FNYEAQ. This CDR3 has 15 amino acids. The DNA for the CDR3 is TGTGCCAGCAGCTTATCCTCTGCGATAAATTCACCCCTCCACTTT. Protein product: CASSLSSAINSPLHF.

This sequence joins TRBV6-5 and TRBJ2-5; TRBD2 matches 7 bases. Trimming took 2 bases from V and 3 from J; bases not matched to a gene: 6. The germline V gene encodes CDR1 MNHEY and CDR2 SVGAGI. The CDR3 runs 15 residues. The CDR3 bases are TGTGCCAGCAGTTACCGGTCTAGCGGAGAAGAGACCCAGTACTTC. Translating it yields CASSYRSSGEETQYF.

This CDR3 reads CASSPPGLSTDTQYF. CDR3 DNA sequence: TGTGCCAGCTCACCACCAGGACTCAGCACAGATACGCAGTATTTT. V and J are TRBV18 and TRBJ2-3, with a tentative D call TRBD2 (5 bases). The germline V and J ends were trimmed by 0 bases and 0 bases, with 7 bases remaining between them. CDR1 KGHSH and CDR2 LQKENI come from the germline V gene. The CDR3 spans 15 residues. Filled out from reference TRBV18 and TRBJ2-3, the complete variable domain reads NAGVMQNPRHLVRRRGQEARLRCSPMKGHSHVYWYRQLPEEGLKFMVYLQKENIIDESGMPKERFSAEFPKEGPSILRIQQVVRGDSAAYFCASSPPGLSTDTQYFGPGTRLTVL.

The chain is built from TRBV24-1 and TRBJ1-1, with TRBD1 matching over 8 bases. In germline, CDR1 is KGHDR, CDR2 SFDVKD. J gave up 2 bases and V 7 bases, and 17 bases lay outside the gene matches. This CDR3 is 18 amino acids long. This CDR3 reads CATRGRRDRSFVNTEAFF. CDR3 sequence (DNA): TGTGCCACCAGAGGGCGCCGGGACAGGTCGTTTGTTAACACTGAAGCTTTCTTT.

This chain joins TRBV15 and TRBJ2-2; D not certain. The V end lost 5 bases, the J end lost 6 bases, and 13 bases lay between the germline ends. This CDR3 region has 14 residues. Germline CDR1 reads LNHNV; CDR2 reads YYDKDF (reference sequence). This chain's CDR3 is CATSPQVGAGELFF. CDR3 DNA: TGTGCCACCAGCCCCCAAGTTGGAGCCGGGGAGCTGTTTTTT.

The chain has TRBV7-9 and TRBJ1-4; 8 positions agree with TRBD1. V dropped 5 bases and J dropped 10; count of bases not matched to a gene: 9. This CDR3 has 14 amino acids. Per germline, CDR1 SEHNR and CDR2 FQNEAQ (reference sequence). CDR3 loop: CASSQDRGTGKLFF. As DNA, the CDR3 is TGTGCCAGCAGCCAAGACAGGGGAACGGGAAAACTGTTTTTT.

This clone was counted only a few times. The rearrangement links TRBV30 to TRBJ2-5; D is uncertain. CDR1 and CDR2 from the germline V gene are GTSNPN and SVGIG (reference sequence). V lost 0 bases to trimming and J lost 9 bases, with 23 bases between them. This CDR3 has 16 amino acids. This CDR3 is CAWSVRGLRLSEAQYF. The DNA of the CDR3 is TGTGCCTGGAGTGTTCGTGGGTTGAGACTCTCTGAGGCCCAGTACTTC.

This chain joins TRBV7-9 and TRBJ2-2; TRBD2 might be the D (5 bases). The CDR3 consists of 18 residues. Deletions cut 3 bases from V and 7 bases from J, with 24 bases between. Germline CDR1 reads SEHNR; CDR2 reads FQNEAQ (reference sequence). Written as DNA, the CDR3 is TGTGCCAGCAGCTTCGAGGGTTATTATGGGGATATGATCGGGGAGCTGTTTTTT. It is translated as CASSFEGYYGDMIGELFF.

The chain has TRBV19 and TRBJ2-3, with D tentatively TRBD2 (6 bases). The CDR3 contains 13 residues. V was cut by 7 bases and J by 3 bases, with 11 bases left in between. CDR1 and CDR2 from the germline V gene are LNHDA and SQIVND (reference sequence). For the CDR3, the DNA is TGTGCCAGTAAGGGCGGGATGACAGATACGCAGTATTTT. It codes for CASKGGMTDTQYF.

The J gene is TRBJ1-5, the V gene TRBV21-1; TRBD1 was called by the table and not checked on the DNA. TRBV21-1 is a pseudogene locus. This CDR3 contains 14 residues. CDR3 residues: CASRRQVVNQPQHF. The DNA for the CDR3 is TGTGCCAGCAGGCGACAGGTGGTCAATCAGCCCCAGCATTTT.

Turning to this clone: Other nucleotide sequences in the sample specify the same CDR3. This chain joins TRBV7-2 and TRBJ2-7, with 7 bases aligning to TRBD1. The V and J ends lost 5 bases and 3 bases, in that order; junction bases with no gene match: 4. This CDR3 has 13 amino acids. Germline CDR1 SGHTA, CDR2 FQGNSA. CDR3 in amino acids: CASSARQGYEQYF. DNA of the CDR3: TGTGCCAGCAGCGCGCGACAGGGCTACGAGCAGTACTTC.

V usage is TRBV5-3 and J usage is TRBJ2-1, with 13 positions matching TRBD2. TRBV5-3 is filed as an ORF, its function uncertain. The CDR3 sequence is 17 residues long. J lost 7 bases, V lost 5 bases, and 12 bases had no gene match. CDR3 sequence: CARRTLHGLAGVNEQFF. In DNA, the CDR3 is TGTGCCAGAAGGACCCTACATGGACTAGCGGGAGTTAATGAGCAGTTCTTC.

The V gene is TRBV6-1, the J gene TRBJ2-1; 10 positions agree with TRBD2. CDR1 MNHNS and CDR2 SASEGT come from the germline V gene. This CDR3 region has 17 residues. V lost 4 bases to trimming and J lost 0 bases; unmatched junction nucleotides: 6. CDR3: CASSGTSGDSSYNEQFF. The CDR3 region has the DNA TGTGCCAGCAGTGGTACTAGCGGGGATAGCTCCTACAATGAGCAGTTCTTC.

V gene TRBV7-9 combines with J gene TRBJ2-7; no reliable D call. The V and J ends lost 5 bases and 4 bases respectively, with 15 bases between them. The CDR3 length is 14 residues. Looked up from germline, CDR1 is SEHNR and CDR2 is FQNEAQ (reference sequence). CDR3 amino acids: CASSRDIYKYEQYF. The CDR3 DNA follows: TGTGCCAGCAGCAGAGACATATACAAATACGAGCAGTACTTC.

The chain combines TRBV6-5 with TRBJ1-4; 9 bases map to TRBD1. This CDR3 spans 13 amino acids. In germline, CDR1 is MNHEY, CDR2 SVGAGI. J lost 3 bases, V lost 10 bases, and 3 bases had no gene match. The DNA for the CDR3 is TGTGCCATCAGGACAGGGGCTAATGAAAAACTGTTTTTT. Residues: CAIRTGANEKLFF.

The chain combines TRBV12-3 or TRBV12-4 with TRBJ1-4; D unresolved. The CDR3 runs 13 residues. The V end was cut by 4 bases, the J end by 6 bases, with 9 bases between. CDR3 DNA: TGTGCCAGCAGTTCCAACGGGTATGAAAAACTGTTTTTT. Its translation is CASSSNGYEKLFF.

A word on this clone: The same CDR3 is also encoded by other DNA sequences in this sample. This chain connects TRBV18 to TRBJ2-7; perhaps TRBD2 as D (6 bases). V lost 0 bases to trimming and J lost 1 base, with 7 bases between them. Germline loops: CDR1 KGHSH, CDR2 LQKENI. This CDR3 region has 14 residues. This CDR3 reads CASSPPGGSYEQYF. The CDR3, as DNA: TGTGCCAGCTCACCACCGGGGGGATCCTACGAGCAGTACTTC.

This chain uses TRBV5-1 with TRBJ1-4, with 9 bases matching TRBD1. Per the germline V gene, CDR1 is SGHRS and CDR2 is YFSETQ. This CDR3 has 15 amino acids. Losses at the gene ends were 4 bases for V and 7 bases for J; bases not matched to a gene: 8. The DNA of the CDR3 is TGCGCCAGCAGCCTCCAACAGGGGGCCGGTGAAAAACTGTTTTTT. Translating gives CASSLQQGAGEKLFF. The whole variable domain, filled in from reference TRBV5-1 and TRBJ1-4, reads KAGVTQTPRYLIKTRGQQVTLSCSPISGHRSVSWYQQTPGQGLQFLFEYFSETQRNKGNFPGRFSGRQFSNSRSEMNVSTLELGDSALYLCASSLQQGAGEKLFFGSGTQLSVL.

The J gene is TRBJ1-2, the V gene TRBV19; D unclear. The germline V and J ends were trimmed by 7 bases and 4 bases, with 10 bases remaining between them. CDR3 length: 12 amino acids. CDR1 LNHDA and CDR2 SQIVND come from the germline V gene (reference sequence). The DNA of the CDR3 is TGTGCCAGTACCGGGATCCTCTATGGCTACACCTTC. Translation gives CASTGILYGYTF.

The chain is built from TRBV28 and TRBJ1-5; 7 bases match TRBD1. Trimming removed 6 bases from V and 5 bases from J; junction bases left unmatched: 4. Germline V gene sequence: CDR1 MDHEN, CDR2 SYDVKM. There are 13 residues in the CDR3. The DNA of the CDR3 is TGTGCCAGCAGCTTACAGGGGTATCAGCCCCAGCATTTT. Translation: CASSLQGYQPQHF. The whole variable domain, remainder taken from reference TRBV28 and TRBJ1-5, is DVKVTQSSRYLVKRTGEKVFLECVQDMDHENMFWYRQDPGLGLRLIYFSYDVKMKEKGDIPEGYSVSREKKERFSLILESASTNQTSMYLCASSLQGYQPQHFGDGTRLSIL.

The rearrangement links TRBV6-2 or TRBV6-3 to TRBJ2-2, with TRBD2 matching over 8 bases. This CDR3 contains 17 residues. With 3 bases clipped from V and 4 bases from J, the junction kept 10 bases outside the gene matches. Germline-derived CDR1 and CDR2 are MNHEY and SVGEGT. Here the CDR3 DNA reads TGTGCCAGCAGTTATCTTAGGACTAGCCGTAGCACCGGGGAGCTGTTTTTT. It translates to CASSYLRTSRSTGELFF.

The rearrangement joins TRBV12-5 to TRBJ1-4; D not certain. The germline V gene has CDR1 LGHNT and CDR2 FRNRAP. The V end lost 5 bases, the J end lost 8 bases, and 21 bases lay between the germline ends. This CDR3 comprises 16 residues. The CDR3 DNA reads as TGTGCTAGTGGTGCCCTAAGGGAGGGTTTAGAAGAAAAACTGTTTTTT. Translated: CASGALREGLEEKLFF.

The CDR3 spells CASSNSPGQGNEQFF. In DNA form, the CDR3 reads TGTGCCAGCAGTAATTCCCCGGGACAGGGGAATGAGCAGTTCTTC. The chain carries TRBV6-5 and TRBJ2-1; 10 positions match TRBD1. CDR1 is MNHEY and CDR2 is SVGAGI in the germline V gene. The CDR3 contains 15 residues. Unmatched junction bases numbered 8, after V lost 5 bases and J lost 7 bases.

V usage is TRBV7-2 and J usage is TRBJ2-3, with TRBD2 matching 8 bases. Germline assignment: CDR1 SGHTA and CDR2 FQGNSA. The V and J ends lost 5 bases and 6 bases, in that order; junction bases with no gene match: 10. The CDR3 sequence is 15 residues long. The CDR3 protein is CASSAAGLESDTQYF. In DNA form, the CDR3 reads TGTGCCAGCAGCGCAGCGGGACTAGAAAGTGATACGCAGTATTTT.